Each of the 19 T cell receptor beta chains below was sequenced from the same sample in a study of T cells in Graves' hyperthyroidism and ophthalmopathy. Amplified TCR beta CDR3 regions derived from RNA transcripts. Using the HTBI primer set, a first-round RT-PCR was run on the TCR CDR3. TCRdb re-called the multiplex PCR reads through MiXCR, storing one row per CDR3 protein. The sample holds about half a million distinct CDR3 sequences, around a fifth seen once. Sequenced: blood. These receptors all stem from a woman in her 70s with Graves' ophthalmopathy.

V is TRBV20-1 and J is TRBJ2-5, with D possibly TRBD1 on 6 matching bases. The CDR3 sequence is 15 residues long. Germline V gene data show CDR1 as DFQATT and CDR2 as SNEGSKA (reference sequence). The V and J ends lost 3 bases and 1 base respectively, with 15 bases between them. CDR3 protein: CSARGATAVQETQYF. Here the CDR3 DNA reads TGCAGTGCTAGGGGGGCGACCGCCGTCCAAGAGACCCAGTACTTC.

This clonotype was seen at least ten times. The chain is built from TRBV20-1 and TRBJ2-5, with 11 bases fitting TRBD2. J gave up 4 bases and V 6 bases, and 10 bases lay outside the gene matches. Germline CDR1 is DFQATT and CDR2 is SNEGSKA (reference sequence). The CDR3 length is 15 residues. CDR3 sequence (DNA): TGCAGTGCCGGATATAGCGGGAGGGCCTCAGAGACCCAGTACTTC. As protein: CSAGYSGRASETQYF.

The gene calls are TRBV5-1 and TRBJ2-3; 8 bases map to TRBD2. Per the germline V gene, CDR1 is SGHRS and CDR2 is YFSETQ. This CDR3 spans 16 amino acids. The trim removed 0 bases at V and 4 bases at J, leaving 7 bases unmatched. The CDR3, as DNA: TGCGCCAGCAGCTTGGTTTCGGGGGGGTATTCAGATACGCAGTATTTT. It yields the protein CASSLVSGGYSDTQYF. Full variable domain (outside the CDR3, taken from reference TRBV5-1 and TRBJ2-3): KAGVTQTPRYLIKTRGQQVTLSCSPISGHRSVSWYQQTPGQGLQFLFEYFSETQRNKGNFPGRFSGRQFSNSRSEMNVSTLELGDSALYLCASSLVSGGYSDTQYFGPGTRLTVL.

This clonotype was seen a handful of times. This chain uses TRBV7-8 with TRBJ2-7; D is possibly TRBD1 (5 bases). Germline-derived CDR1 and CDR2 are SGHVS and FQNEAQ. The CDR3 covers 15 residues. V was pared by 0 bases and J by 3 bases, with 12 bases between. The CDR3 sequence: CASSLAFQGHYEQYF. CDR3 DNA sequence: TGTGCCAGCAGCTTAGCGTTCCAGGGTCACTACGAGCAGTACTTC.

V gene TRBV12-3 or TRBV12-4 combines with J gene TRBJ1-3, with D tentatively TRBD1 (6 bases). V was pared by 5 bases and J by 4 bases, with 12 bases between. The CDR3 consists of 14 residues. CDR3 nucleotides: TGTGCCAGCAGTCCCAGGGGTAGGGGAAACACCATATATTTT. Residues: CASSPRGRGNTIYF.

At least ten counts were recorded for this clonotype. The CDR3 DNA follows: TGCAGTGCTAGCCGCGGGGAGCTGTTTTTT. This encodes CSASRGELFF. This chain links TRBV20-1 with TRBJ2-2, with D unclear. V lost 3 bases to trimming and J lost 7 bases, with 3 bases between them. CDR3 length equals 10 residues. Germline V gives CDR1 DFQATT, CDR2 SNEGSKA (reference sequence).

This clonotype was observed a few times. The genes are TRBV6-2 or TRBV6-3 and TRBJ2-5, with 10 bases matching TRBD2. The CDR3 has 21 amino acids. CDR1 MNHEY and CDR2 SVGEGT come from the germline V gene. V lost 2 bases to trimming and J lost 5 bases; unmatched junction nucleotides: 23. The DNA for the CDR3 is TGTGCCAGCAGTTACGCGGGTCCCGGGACTAGCGCTCCGAAGGGTTGGGAGACCCAGTACTTC. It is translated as CASSYAGPGTSAPKGWETQYF.

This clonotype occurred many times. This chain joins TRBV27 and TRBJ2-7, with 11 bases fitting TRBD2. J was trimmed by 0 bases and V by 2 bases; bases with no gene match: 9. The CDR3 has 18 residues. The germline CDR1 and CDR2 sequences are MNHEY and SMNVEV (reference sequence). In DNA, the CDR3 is TGTGCCAGCAGTTTAACTGTCACTAGCGGGAGAGCCTCCTACGAGCAGTACTTC. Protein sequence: CASSLTVTSGRASYEQYF.

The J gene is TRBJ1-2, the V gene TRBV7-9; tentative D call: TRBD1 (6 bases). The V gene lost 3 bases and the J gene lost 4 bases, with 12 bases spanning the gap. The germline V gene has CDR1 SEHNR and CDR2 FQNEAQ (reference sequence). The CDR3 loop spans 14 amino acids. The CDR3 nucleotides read TGTGCCAGCAGCTTGAACAGGGTGACCTATGGCTACACCTTC. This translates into CASSLNRVTYGYTF. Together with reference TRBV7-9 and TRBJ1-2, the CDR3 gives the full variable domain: DTGVSQNPRHKITKRGQNVTFRCDPISEHNRLYWYRQTLGQGPEFLTYFQNEAQLEKSRLLSDRFSAERPKGSFSTLEIQRTEQGDSAMYLCASSLNRVTYGYTFGSGTRLTVV.

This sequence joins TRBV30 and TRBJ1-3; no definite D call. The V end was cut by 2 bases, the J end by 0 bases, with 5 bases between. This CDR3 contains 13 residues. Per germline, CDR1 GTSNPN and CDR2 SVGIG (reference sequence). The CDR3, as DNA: TGTGCCTGGAGTTCCAACTCTGGAAACACCATATATTTT. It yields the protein CAWSSNSGNTIYF. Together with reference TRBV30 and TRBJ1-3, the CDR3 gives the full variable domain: SQTIHQWPATLVQPVGSPLSLECTVEGTSNPNLYWYRQAAGRGLQLLFYSVGIGQISSEVPQNLSASRPQDRQFILSSKKLLLSDSGFYLCAWSSNSGNTIYFGEGSWLTVV.

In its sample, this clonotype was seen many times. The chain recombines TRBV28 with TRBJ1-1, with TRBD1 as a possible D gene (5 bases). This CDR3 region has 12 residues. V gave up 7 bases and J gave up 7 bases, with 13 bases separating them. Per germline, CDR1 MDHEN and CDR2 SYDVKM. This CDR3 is CASTMRGIEAFF. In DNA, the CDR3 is TGTGCCAGCACCATGAGGGGAATTGAAGCTTTCTTT.

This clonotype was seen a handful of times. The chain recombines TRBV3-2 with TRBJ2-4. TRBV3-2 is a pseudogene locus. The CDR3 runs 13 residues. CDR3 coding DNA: TGTGCCAGCAGCCAAGGGTACCCAGGCATTCAGTACTTC. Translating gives CASSQGYPGIQYF.

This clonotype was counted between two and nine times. In DNA form, the CDR3 reads TGTGCCAGCAGTTTTATGGGGGGGGGCTATGGCTACACCTTC. Its translation is CASSFMGGGYGYTF. The chain employs TRBV12-3 or TRBV12-4 and TRBJ1-2, with D possibly matching TRBD1 (5 bases). Trimming took 3 bases from V and 4 from J, leaving 12 bases between them. CDR3 length: 14 amino acids.

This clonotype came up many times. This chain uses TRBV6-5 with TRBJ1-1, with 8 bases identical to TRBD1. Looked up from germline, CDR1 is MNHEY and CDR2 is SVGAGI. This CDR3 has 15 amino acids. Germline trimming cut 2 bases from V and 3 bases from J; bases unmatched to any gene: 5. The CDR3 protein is CASSYAGGGDTEAFF. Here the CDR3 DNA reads TGTGCCAGCAGTTACGCAGGGGGCGGCGACACTGAAGCTTTCTTT.

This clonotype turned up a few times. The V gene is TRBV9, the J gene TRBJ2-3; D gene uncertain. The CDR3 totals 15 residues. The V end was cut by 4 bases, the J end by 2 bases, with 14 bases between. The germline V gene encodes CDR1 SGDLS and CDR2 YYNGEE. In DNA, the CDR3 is TGTGCCAGCAGCCCCGTGGGCTATTCCACAGATACGCAGTATTTT. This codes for CASSPVGYSTDTQYF.

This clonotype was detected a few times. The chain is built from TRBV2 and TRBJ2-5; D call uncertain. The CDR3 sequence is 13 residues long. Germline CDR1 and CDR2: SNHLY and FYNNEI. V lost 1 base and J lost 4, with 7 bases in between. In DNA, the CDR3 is TGTGCCAGCAGTGAAGTCTATTTAGAGACCCAGTACTTC. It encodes CASSEVYLETQYF.

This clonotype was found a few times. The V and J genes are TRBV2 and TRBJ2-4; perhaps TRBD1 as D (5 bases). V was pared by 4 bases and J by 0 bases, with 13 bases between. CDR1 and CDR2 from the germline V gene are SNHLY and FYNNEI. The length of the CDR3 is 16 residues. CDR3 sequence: CASSARQGRAKNIQYF. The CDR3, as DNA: TGTGCCAGCAGTGCTCGCCAGGGTAGAGCCAAAAACATTCAGTACTTC. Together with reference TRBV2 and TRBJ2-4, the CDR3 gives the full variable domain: EPEVTQTPSHQVTQMGQEVILRCVPISNHLYFYWYRQILGQKVEFLVSFYNNEISEKSEIFDDQFSVERPDGSNFTLKIRSTKLEDSAMYFCASSARQGRAKNIQYFGAGTRLSVL.

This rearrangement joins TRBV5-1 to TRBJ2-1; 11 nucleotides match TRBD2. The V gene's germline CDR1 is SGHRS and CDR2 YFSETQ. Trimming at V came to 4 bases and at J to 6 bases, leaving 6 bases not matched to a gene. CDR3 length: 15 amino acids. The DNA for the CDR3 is TGCGCCAGCAGCCCCCTAGCGGGAGGTCGCAATGAGCAGTTCTTC. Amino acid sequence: CASSPLAGGRNEQFF.

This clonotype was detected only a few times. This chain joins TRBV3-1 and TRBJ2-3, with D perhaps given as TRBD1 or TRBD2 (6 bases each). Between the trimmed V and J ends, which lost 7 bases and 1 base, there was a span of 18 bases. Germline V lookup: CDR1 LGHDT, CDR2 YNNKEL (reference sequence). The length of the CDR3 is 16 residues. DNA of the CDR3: TGTGCCAGCAACTCCCTAGGGGGACTGGGCACAGATACGCAGTATTTT. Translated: CASNSLGGLGTDTQYF.